This TCR beta chain was identified during a study of shared clonotypes between healthy human individuals. Findings of the study overall: What limited the represented genetic and exposure-history diversity was the small number of donors.

CDR1 and CDR2 from the germline V gene are MNHEY and SVGAGI. The CDR3 runs to 14 residues. Trimming at V came to 0 bases and at J to 4 bases, leaving 2 bases not matched to a gene. CD45RO negativity and positive selection for CCR7 defined naive CD8 cells, a population that excluded terminally differentiated effector memory CD45RA+ cells. Here immunoSEQ multiplex PCR was the method, and the copy in TCRdb shows in-frame clones only, minus some. This table holds under 2,000,000 clones, about 95% found once. This clone was recorded a few times. The antigen is undetermined. Other DNA variants within this sample encode the same CDR3.

This rearrangement joins TRBV6-5 to TRBJ1-2, with 7 nucleotides matching TRBD1. The receptor's source is a man between 18 and 29 years old in good health. The sequencing sample was made of naive CD8+ T cells sorted from blood. This CDR3 reads CASSYSEGAYGYTF. For the CDR3, the DNA is TGTGCCAGCAGTTACTCGGAGGGGGCCTATGGCTACACCTTC.